This T cell receptor beta chain was recorded in a study of beta chain features in type 1 diabetes. The germline gives CDR1 SNHLY, CDR2 FYNNEI. With 11 bases removed from V and 0 bases from J, the gap between germline ends came to 14 bases. This CDR3 region has 14 residues. As every portion of the isolated RNA was reverse transcribed, the sequencing read expressed TCRB transcripts. TCRdb's copy holds only in-frame clones and misses some; the assay was immunoSEQ multiplex PCR. The data hold roughly 500,000 clones, with roughly 11% observed a single time. Sequenced: naive CD4+ T cells from blood. The origin of this receptor is a woman under 30 in good health. The rearrangement uses TRBV2 and TRBJ2-4; the D gene is possibly TRBD2 (6 bases). The CDR3 bases are TGTGCCCCCCTCGGGGGATTAGCCAAAAACATTCAGTACTTC. Its protein is CAPLGGLAKNIQYF.